The 14 T cell receptor beta chains presented below share a single source sample, sequenced in a study of T cells in Graves' hyperthyroidism and ophthalmopathy. RNA transcripts served as the template for amplifying TCR beta CDR3 regions. During a first-round RT-PCR of the TCR CDR3, the HTBI primer set was used. Using its own MiXCR run on the multiplex PCR reads, TCRdb lists one record per CDR3 protein. The repertoire holds about 840,000 distinct CDR3 sequences, with over 35% as singletons. The source material was blood. These receptors were collected from a man aged 18 to 35 with Graves' hyperthyroidism.

The CDR3 region has the DNA TGCGCCAGCAGCTGGAGGTCAGGGGGCGCGACTGAAGCTTTCTTT. Translated, it gives CASSWRSGGATEAFF. J is TRBJ1-1 and V is TRBV5-1, with TRBD1 matching over 8 bases. V was pared by 3 bases and J by 5 bases, with 9 bases of the junction left unmatched. This CDR3 region has 15 residues. Germline-derived CDR1 and CDR2 are SGHRS and YFSETQ.

The V call is TRBV29-1, the J call TRBJ2-5, with 13 bases that match TRBD2. In germline, CDR1 is SQVTM, CDR2 ANQGSEA. The CDR3 is made up of 13 amino acids. The trim removed 6 bases at V and 5 bases at J, leaving 3 bases unmatched. The CDR3 reads CSVTSGRTETQYF. The CDR3 nucleotides read TGCAGCGTGACTAGCGGGAGGACGGAGACCCAGTACTTC.

This chain links TRBV12-3 or TRBV12-4 with TRBJ2-7; TRBD1 might be the D (5 bases). Trimming removed 7 bases from V and 0 bases from J, with 13 bases in between. The CDR3 is 14 residues long. CDR3: CASTFQGVSYEQYF. CDR3 nucleotide sequence: TGTGCCAGCACCTTCCAGGGTGTCTCCTACGAGCAGTACTTC.

The CDR3 bases are TGTGCCAGCAGCTTTTCGCGGGGGAAAGAGACCCAGTACTTC. Amino acids: CASSFSRGKETQYF. The genes are TRBV7-2 and TRBJ2-5; 7 bases are shared with TRBD2. From germline, CDR1 is SGHTA and CDR2 FQGNSA. Trimming cost V 3 bases and J 3 bases; bases outside gene matches: 4. The length of the CDR3 is 14 residues.

This clonotype was detected a few times. Germline and junction disagree at one end, which may indicate a read error. The chain couples TRBV4-1 to TRBJ2-5; 9 nucleotides align to TRBD2. This CDR3 is 16 amino acids long. The germline V gene encodes CDR1 MGHRA and CDR2 YSYEKL. The CDR3 coding sequence is TGTGCCAGCAGCCAAGAGGCGGGGGGGCTAACAGAGACCCAGTACTTC. Translating it yields CASSQEAGGLTETQYF.

The chain combines TRBV12-3 or TRBV12-4 with TRBJ1-1; 7 bases match TRBD1. V dropped 7 bases and J dropped 5; count of bases not matched to a gene: 13. This CDR3 is built from 15 residues. The CDR3 region has the DNA TGTGCCAGCATCCCCGGGACCCAGGGGGAAACTGAAGCTTTCTTT. Amino acids: CASIPGTQGETEAFF.

This sequence joins TRBV19 and TRBJ1-1; D perhaps matches TRBD1 (5 bases). The V gene lost 9 bases and the J gene lost 7 bases, with 15 bases spanning the gap. The CDR3 sequence is 12 residues long. Germline CDR1 LNHDA, CDR2 SQIVND (reference sequence). CDR3 amino acids: CASSQQDHEAFF. CDR3 bases: TGTGCCAGCAGCCAACAGGACCATGAAGCTTTCTTT.

This clonotype has a handful of counts. V gene TRBV10-3 combines with J gene TRBJ1-1; D may be TRBD1 (6 bases). The CDR3 extends over 14 amino acids. The V gene lost 3 bases and the J gene lost 5 bases, with 13 bases spanning the gap. Per the germline V gene, CDR1 is ENHRY and CDR2 is SYGVKD. This chain's CDR3 is CAISEWGAQTEAFF. CDR3 DNA: TGTGCCATCAGTGAATGGGGGGCGCAAACTGAAGCTTTCTTT.

This clonotype was counted at least ten times. V usage is TRBV5-4 and J usage is TRBJ2-7; TRBD2 matches 10 bases. This CDR3 spans 14 amino acids. Germline trimming cut 1 base from V and 2 bases from J; bases unmatched to any gene: 0. Germline values: CDR1 SGHNT, CDR2 YYREEE (reference sequence). CDR3: CASSLTSGAYEQYF. The DNA for the CDR3 is TGTGCCAGCAGCTTGACTAGCGGGGCCTACGAGCAGTACTTC. The full variable domain, with the rest looked up from reference TRBV5-4 and TRBJ2-7, is ETGVTQSPTHLIKTRGQQVTLRCSSQSGHNTVSWYQQALGQGPQFIFQYYREEENGRGNFPPRFSGLQFPNYSSELNVNALELDDSALYLCASSLTSGAYEQYFGPGTRLTVT.

V is TRBV2 and J is TRBJ1-6; D gene ambiguous. The CDR3 runs 17 residues. Trimming cost V 11 bases and J 0 bases, with 20 bases left between them. From germline, CDR1 is SNHLY and CDR2 FYNNEI. CDR3 in DNA: TGTGCCGCGGGAGTTCAGTTCAGGAGCTCCTATAATTCACCCCTCCACTTT. Protein sequence: CAAGVQFRSSYNSPLHF.

The chain joins TRBV20-1 to TRBJ2-7, with D possibly TRBD2 on 6 matching bases. Between the trimmed V and J ends, which lost 1 base and 2 bases, there was a span of 12 bases. The length of the CDR3 is 14 residues. The germline V gene encodes CDR1 DFQATT and CDR2 SNEGSKA (reference sequence). CDR3 sequence reads: CSARAGRGTYEQYF. CDR3 coding DNA: TGCAGTGCTAGAGCGGGGCGGGGAACCTACGAGCAGTACTTC.

This clonotype was seen ten or more times. This chain joins TRBV29-1 and TRBJ2-5; no clear D gene. The CDR3 length is 13 residues. The germline V and J ends were trimmed by 4 bases and 2 bases, with 11 bases remaining between them. Germline assignment: CDR1 SQVTM and CDR2 ANQGSEA. The DNA for the CDR3 is TGCAGCGTTGGGGCGCCACTTCAAGAGACCCAGTACTTC. The encoded protein is CSVGAPLQETQYF.

This clonotype was counted ten times or more. CDR3 in amino acids: CASTRDRVTNTEAFF. The CDR3, as DNA: TGTGCCAGTACCCGGGACAGGGTTACGAACACTGAAGCTTTCTTT. The chain couples TRBV2 to TRBJ1-1; 9 positions match TRBD1. The CDR3 is 15 amino acids. The ends lost 9 bases at V and 1 base at J; junction bases unmatched: 9. Per germline, CDR1 SNHLY and CDR2 FYNNEI.

The chain carries TRBV25-1 and TRBJ2-5; weak D call: TRBD1 (7 bases). The ends were cut back, 5 bases at V and 5 bases at J, with 27 bases in the middle. Looked up from germline, CDR1 is MGHDK and CDR2 is SYGVNS. The CDR3 runs 18 residues. This CDR3 reads CASSQSWRDREAGETQYF. The DNA of the CDR3 is TGTGCCAGCAGTCAGTCTTGGCGTGACAGGGAGGCGGGGGAGACCCAGTACTTC.